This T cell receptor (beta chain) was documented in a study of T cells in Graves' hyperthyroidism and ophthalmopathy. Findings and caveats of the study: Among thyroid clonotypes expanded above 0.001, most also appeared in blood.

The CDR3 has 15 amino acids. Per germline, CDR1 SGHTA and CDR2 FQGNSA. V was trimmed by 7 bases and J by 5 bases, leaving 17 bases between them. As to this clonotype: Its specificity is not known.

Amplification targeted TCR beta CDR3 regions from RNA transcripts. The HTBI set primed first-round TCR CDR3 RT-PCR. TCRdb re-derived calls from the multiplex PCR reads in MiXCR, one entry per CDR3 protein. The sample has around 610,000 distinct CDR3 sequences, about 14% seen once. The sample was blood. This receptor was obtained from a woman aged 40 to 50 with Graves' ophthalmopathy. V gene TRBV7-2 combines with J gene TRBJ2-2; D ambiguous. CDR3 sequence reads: CASTSGGIRTGELFF. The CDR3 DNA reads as TGTGCCAGCACCTCGGGTGGGATTCGGACCGGGGAGCTGTTTTTT.